One sample yielded the 2 T cell receptor beta chains listed below, sequenced in a study of shared clonotypes between healthy human individuals. Generated by immunoSEQ multiplex PCR, the TCRdb table keeps only in-frame clones and is missing some. The table has millions of clones, 85% to 95% seen once. Input material: naive CD4+ T cells sorted from blood. Subset meaning: CD45RA+ positively selected. The source of these receptors is a man aged 18 to 29 in good health.

The chain couples TRBV4-3 to TRBJ2-1; D is perhaps TRBD1 or TRBD2 (5 bases each). The CDR3 extends over 13 amino acids. V lost 1 base, J lost 13 bases, and 14 bases lay in between. Germline CDR1 reads LGHNA; CDR2 reads YSLEER. This CDR3 is CASSQGLAGSQFF. The DNA of the CDR3 is TGCGCCAGCAGCCAAGGACTGGCAGGGAGTCAGTTCTTC.

The table lists this clone with a count of one. This chain uses TRBV28 with TRBJ1-2, with TRBD1 identical over 8 bases. The germline V gene has CDR1 MDHEN and CDR2 SYDVKM. The CDR3 consists of 16 residues. V shed 5 bases and J 3 bases; nucleotides not matched to a gene: 11. CDR3 coding DNA: TGTGCCAGCAGTCAAGGAGGACAGGGTCGGTACTATGGCTACACCTTC. Translated, it gives CASSQGGQGRYYGYTF.